This TCR beta chain was sequenced for a study of blood T cell repertoires in COVID-19. As handled by the study authors: Reference gene primer amplification gave estimated nucleated cell counts. The table came from immunoSEQ multiplex PCR; TCRdb's copy has only in-frame clones and leaves some out. V, J and clone size were drawn from that table, and D and trimming were deduced from the DNA. The sample includes 350,000 to 450,000 clones, approximately 89% of them seen just once. V shed 0 bases and J shed 2 bases, with 13 bases lying between them. The CDR3 has 15 amino acids. The V gene's germline CDR1 is GTSNPN and CDR2 SVGIG (reference sequence). Self-reported history from a screening survey and questionnaire set each donor's cohort.

This TCR derives from a woman aged 40 to 50 who had been exposed to COVID-19. The rearrangement links TRBV30 to TRBJ1-1, with a tentative D call TRBD1 (6 bases). The specimen was PBMCs or T cells enriched from blood (not recorded which). This chain's CDR3 is CAWSVPGTPNTEAFF. In nucleotides, the CDR3 is TGTGCCTGGAGTGTACCCGGGACACCAAACACTGAAGCTTTCTTT.